A single sample is the source of the 30 T cell receptor beta chains below, sequenced in a study of blood T cell repertoires in COVID-19. Using immunoSEQ multiplex PCR, the repertoire was profiled, and TCRdb retains in-frame clones only, with some absent. The sample records some 180,000 clones, approximately 86% being singletons. Sequencing used PBMCs or T cells enriched from blood (not recorded which). These receptors all stem from a woman in her thirties or forties in a cohort exposed to, infected with or recovered from COVID-19 (not recorded which).

The chain recombines TRBV20-1 with TRBJ1-2, with D maybe TRBD1 (6 bases). Germline values: CDR1 DFQATT, CDR2 SNEGSKA (reference sequence). V was shortened by 3 bases and J by 3 bases, with 23 bases between the two germline ends. This CDR3 spans 17 amino acids. In DNA, the CDR3 is TGCAGTGCTAGTTTCAGGGGATCCGGTCGGCGGGACTATGGCTACACCTTC. Translating gives CSASFRGSGRRDYGYTF.

This clone was seen only once. DNA for the CDR3: TGCGCCAGCAGCCAAGCCATTACCGGGGAGCTGTTTTTT. Residues: CASSQAITGELFF. This rearrangement joins TRBV4-3 to TRBJ2-2, with D hard to call. CDR1 is LGHNA, CDR2 YSLEER, per germline. V shed 1 base and J shed 5 bases, with 5 bases lying between them. The CDR3 totals 13 residues.

The rearrangement links TRBV5-1 to TRBJ2-3; D call uncertain. Germline lookup yields CDR1 SGHRS and CDR2 YFSETQ. The CDR3 contains 16 residues. The V end lost 2 bases, the J end lost 3 bases, and 16 bases lay between the germline ends. CDR3 protein: CASSFMIQPSTDTQYF. Written as DNA, the CDR3 is TGCGCCAGCAGCTTTATGATACAGCCTTCAACAGATACGCAGTATTTT.

This chain uses TRBV11-3 with TRBJ2-1, with 7 nucleotides matching TRBD2. The CDR3 runs 14 residues. Losses at the gene ends were 2 bases for V and 7 bases for J; bases not matched to a gene: 5. Germline values: CDR1 SGHNT, CDR2 YENEEA. The CDR3 nucleotides are TGTGCCAGCAGCTTACGGGACGGGGGGAATGAGCAGTTCTTC. Translating it yields CASSLRDGGNEQFF.

The chain links TRBV7-9 to TRBJ2-7; D remains ambiguous. Trimming pared 5 bases from V and 3 bases from J, leaving 8 bases between. CDR3 length: 12 amino acids. Germline-derived CDR1 and CDR2 are SEHNR and FQNEAQ (reference sequence). CDR3 coding DNA: TGTGCCAGCAGCCCCGGTCGCTACGAGCAGTACTTC. This gives the protein CASSPGRYEQYF.

V is TRBV5-4 and J is TRBJ2-7; 9 positions match TRBD2. Per germline, CDR1 SGHNT and CDR2 YYREEE (reference sequence). V gave up 10 bases and J gave up 5 bases; unmatched junction bases: 7. The CDR3 runs to 12 residues. The CDR3 nucleotides are TGTGCCGCCGGCGGGAGGGCCGACGAGCAGTACTTC. Translating it yields CAAGGRADEQYF. The variable domain in full, completed from reference TRBV5-4 and TRBJ2-7, reads ETGVTQSPTHLIKTRGQQVTLRCSSQSGHNTVSWYQQALGQGPQFIFQYYREEENGRGNFPPRFSGLQFPNYSSELNVNALELDDSALYLCAAGGRADEQYFGPGTRLTVT.

This clone has more than one count but fewer than ten. This chain connects TRBV3-1 (or the pseudogene TRBV3-2) to TRBJ1-5, with D possibly matching TRBD1 (6 bases). Trimming took 3 bases from V and 2 from J, leaving 8 bases between them. The CDR3 covers 14 residues. Looked up from germline, CDR1 is LGHDT and CDR2 is YNNKEL (reference sequence). For the CDR3, the DNA is TGTGCCAGCAGCCACTCAGGGGGCAATCAGCCCCAGCATTTT. It is translated as CASSHSGGNQPQHF.

This chain connects TRBV19 to TRBJ1-2, with D perhaps TRBD1 (5 bases). The CDR3 spans 13 residues. Germline CDR1 is LNHDA and CDR2 is SQIVND (reference sequence). V was shortened by 5 bases and J by 4 bases, with 11 bases between the two germline ends. This chain's CDR3 is CASSRRGGYGYTF. In DNA form, the CDR3 reads TGTGCCAGTAGTCGGCGGGGCGGCTATGGCTACACCTTC.

The rearrangement uses TRBV4-1 and TRBJ2-7; no clear D. V gave up 4 bases and J gave up 2 bases, with 15 bases separating them. This CDR3 is 15 amino acids long. The germline V gene has CDR1 MGHRA and CDR2 YSYEKL. The DNA of the CDR3 is TGCGCCAGCAGCCCCACGACGGCGGAAACCTACGAGCAGTACTTC. This gives the protein CASSPTTAETYEQYF.

The chain is built from TRBV29-1 and TRBJ2-1, with 7 bases that match TRBD1. The CDR3 runs 15 residues. Looked up from germline, CDR1 is SQVTM and CDR2 is ANQGSEA. Trimming removed 5 bases from V and 8 bases from J; junction bases left unmatched: 15. CDR3 region: CSVLPGTESRDEQFF. CDR3 nucleotides: TGCAGCGTTCTTCCCGGGACAGAGAGTAGGGATGAGCAGTTCTTC.

The chain recombines TRBV27 with TRBJ2-1, with D perhaps TRBD2 (6 bases). With 5 bases removed from V and 5 bases from J, the gap between germline ends came to 10 bases. Germline CDR1 reads MNHEY; CDR2 reads SMNVEV (reference sequence). The CDR3 extends over 13 amino acids. DNA for the CDR3: TGTGCCAGCAGTCCCGGACTACACAATGAGCAGTTCTTC. Protein: CASSPGLHNEQFF.

The chain uses TRBV4-2 and TRBJ1-2; no clear D gene. CDR1 is LGHNA and CDR2 is YNFKEQ in the germline V gene. The CDR3 is made up of 14 amino acids. V shed 0 bases and J shed 6 bases, with 11 bases lying between them. The CDR3 bases are TGTGCCAGCAGCCAAGAGTTGGTACTAGATGGCTACACCTTC. Its protein product is CASSQELVLDGYTF.

J is TRBJ1-2 and V is TRBV13, with D tentatively TRBD1 (6 bases). The CDR3 loop spans 12 amino acids. Germline values: CDR1 PRHDT, CDR2 FYEKMQ (reference sequence). V lost 3 bases to trimming and J lost 8 bases, with 10 bases between them. Here the CDR3 reads CASSFDRRGYTF. In nucleotides, the CDR3 is TGTGCCAGCAGCTTTGACAGGAGGGGCTACACCTTC. The full variable domain, in which reference TRBV13 and TRBJ1-2 provide the parts outside the CDR3, is AAGVIQSPRHLIKEKRETATLKCYPIPRHDTVYWYQQGPGQDPQFLISFYEKMQSDKGSIPDRFSAQQFSDYHSELNMSSLELGDSALYFCASSFDRRGYTFGSGTRLTVV.

This sequence joins TRBV27 and TRBJ1-3; D is uncertain. Germline V CDR1 and CDR2: MNHEY, SMNVEV (reference sequence). CDR3 length equals 14 residues. Trimming cost V 5 bases and J 1 base, with 9 bases left between them. CDR3 protein: CASSPVTSGNTIYF. The CDR3 bases are TGTGCCAGCAGTCCCGTGACTTCTGGAAACACCATATATTTT.

The chain employs TRBV19 and TRBJ1-5, with D perhaps matching TRBD1 (5 bases). The germline V gene encodes CDR1 LNHDA and CDR2 SQIVND (reference sequence). The CDR3 contains 14 residues. V was shortened by 5 bases and J by 4 bases, with 12 bases between the two germline ends. The CDR3 spells CASSGTGSNQPQHF. CDR3 DNA: TGTGCCAGTAGTGGTACAGGTTCTAATCAGCCCCAGCATTTT.

The chain carries TRBV6-4 and TRBJ2-1; TRBD2 aligns across 10 bases. CDR1 is MRHNA, CDR2 SNTAGT, per germline. Unmatched junction bases numbered 2, after V lost 3 bases and J lost 3 bases. This CDR3 comprises 15 residues. In DNA form, the CDR3 reads TGTGCCAGCAGTGAAGGACTAGCGGACTACAATGAGCAGTTCTTC. Translated: CASSEGLADYNEQFF.

The rearrangement uses TRBV29-1 and TRBJ1-1; a weak D match, TRBD1 (5 bases). The V gene's germline CDR1 is SQVTM and CDR2 ANQGSEA. This CDR3 contains 11 residues. Trimming took off 7 bases at V and 11 bases at J, with 17 bases between the two ends. The CDR3 DNA is TGCAGCGGGGAAGGGGCCCCAGGGGCTTTCTTT. Translating it yields CSGEGAPGAFF.

This chain connects TRBV29-1 to TRBJ1-1, with D perhaps matching TRBD1 (5 bases). Germline CDR1 SQVTM, CDR2 ANQGSEA. The CDR3 is made up of 13 amino acids. Trimming shortened V by 7 bases and J by 3 bases, and 15 bases separated the two germline ends. Here the CDR3 reads CSGAGSPYTEAFF. CDR3 nucleotide sequence: TGCAGCGGCGCAGGGTCCCCATACACTGAAGCTTTCTTT.

J is TRBJ1-1 and V is TRBV10-2, with D tentatively TRBD1 (6 bases). Trimming stripped 0 bases from V and 8 bases from J, with 16 bases between. The CDR3 runs to 15 residues. Germline V gene sequence: CDR1 WSHSY, CDR2 SAAADI. The CDR3: CASSESPGAYWEAFF. Written as DNA, the CDR3 is TGCGCCAGCAGTGAGTCTCCAGGGGCCTACTGGGAAGCTTTCTTT.

The chain links TRBV3-1 (or the pseudogene TRBV3-2) to TRBJ2-7, with 10 bases that match TRBD1. The V and J ends lost 5 bases and 5 bases, in that order; junction bases with no gene match: 3. CDR1 and CDR2 from the germline V gene are LGHDT and YNNKEL (reference sequence). This CDR3 is built from 13 residues. CDR3 nucleotide sequence: TGTGCCAGCAGCTTAGGGACAGGGGACGAGCAGTACTTC. Translation: CASSLGTGDEQYF.

This clone has a single count. The chain links TRBV27 to TRBJ2-1, with 7 bases aligning to TRBD2. Trimming removed 5 bases from V and 2 bases from J; junction bases left unmatched: 6. Germline loops: CDR1 MNHEY, CDR2 SMNVEV (reference sequence). There are 15 residues in the CDR3. DNA for the CDR3: TGTGCCAGCAGTCCCAGCGGGACCGCCTACAATGAGCAGTTCTTC. Its translation: CASSPSGTAYNEQFF.

The gene calls are TRBV5-1 and TRBJ2-1; TRBD2 agrees at 10 bases. Germline V gene data show CDR1 as SGHRS and CDR2 as YFSETQ. The ends lost 4 bases at V and 5 bases at J; junction bases unmatched: 21. The length of the CDR3 is 20 residues. This CDR3 is CASSTYSPRASGRLDNEQFF. CDR3 nucleotide sequence: TGCGCCAGCAGCACCTACTCACCCAGGGCTAGCGGGAGATTGGACAATGAGCAGTTCTTC.

The chain recombines TRBV5-1 with TRBJ1-2; 8 bases align to TRBD1. The CDR3 length is 16 residues. The germline gives CDR1 SGHRS, CDR2 YFSETQ. Germline trimming cut 4 bases from V and 0 bases from J; bases unmatched to any gene: 8. In DNA form, the CDR3 reads TGCGCCAGCAGCCCAGAAGACAGGGGCGCTAACTATGGCTACACCTTC. As protein: CASSPEDRGANYGYTF.

V is TRBV5-6 and J is TRBJ2-7, with D unresolved. Germline CDR1 and CDR2: SGHDT and YYEEEE. Between the trimmed V and J ends, which lost 0 bases and 3 bases, there was a span of 13 bases. The CDR3 runs 15 residues. This chain's CDR3 is CASSLDPSLLYEQYF. As DNA, the CDR3 is TGTGCCAGCAGCTTGGATCCAAGCCTCCTCTACGAGCAGTACTTC.

This clone occurred a few times. The chain recombines TRBV6-4 with TRBJ1-4; the match to TRBD1 covers 8 bases. Losses at the gene ends were 4 bases for V and 7 bases for J; bases not matched to a gene: 11. CDR1 is MRHNA, CDR2 SNTAGT, per germline. This CDR3 has 16 amino acids. Here the CDR3 reads CASSATGQDHAEKLFF. For the CDR3, the DNA is TGTGCCAGCAGTGCTACGGGACAGGATCACGCTGAAAAACTGTTTTTT.

The chain carries TRBV5-1 and TRBJ2-7; TRBD1 agrees at 8 bases. The J segment lost 4 bases and the V segment lost 3 bases, leaving 3 bases of the junction unmatched. The CDR3 covers 13 residues. Per the germline V gene, CDR1 is SGHRS and CDR2 is YFSETQ. CDR3 DNA: TGCGCCAGCAGCTACCGACAGGGGTACGAGCAGTACTTC. This encodes CASSYRQGYEQYF.

The rearrangement joins TRBV21-1 to TRBJ2-5; the D segment call TRBD2 is taken from the table without a DNA check. TRBV21-1 is a documented pseudogene. The CDR3 is 15 residues long. Here the CDR3 reads CASSTHSGRGETQYF. The CDR3 DNA reads as TGTGCCAGCAGCACTCATAGCGGGAGAGGTGAGACCCAGTACTTC.

The chain combines TRBV7-2 with TRBJ2-7, with D maybe TRBD2 (6 bases). Germline V gene sequence: CDR1 SGHTA, CDR2 FQGNSA. Trimming took off 3 bases at V and 2 bases at J, with 20 bases between the two ends. The CDR3 runs 17 residues. CDR3 in DNA: TGTGCCAGCAGCTTGGGGCGGGGTGAGGGCAGGGCCTACGAGCAGTACTTC. Its translation: CASSLGRGEGRAYEQYF. Based on the CDR3 plus reference TRBV7-2 and TRBJ2-7, the full variable domain is GAGVSQSPSNKVTEKGKDVELRCDPISGHTALYWYRQSLGQGLEFLIYFQGNSAPDKSGLPSDRFSAERTGGSVSTLTIQRTQQEDSAVYLCASSLGRGEGRAYEQYFGPGTRLTVT.

The CDR3 sequence is CASSGPGGEQFF. Here the CDR3 DNA reads TGCGCCAGCAGCGGGCCGGGGGGAGAGCAGTTCTTC. V and J are TRBV5-1 and TRBJ2-1, with 7 positions matching TRBD2. Unmatched junction bases numbered 5, after V lost 4 bases and J lost 10 bases. The CDR3 totals 12 residues. Germline lookup yields CDR1 SGHRS and CDR2 YFSETQ. Together with reference TRBV5-1 and TRBJ2-1, the CDR3 gives the full variable domain: KAGVTQTPRYLIKTRGQQVTLSCSPISGHRSVSWYQQTPGQGLQFLFEYFSETQRNKGNFPGRFSGRQFSNSRSEMNVSTLELGDSALYLCASSGPGGEQFFGPGTRLTVL.

The chain couples TRBV19 to TRBJ2-7, with 9 bases aligning to TRBD2. V shed 1 base and J 0 bases; nucleotides not matched to a gene: 4. The CDR3 spans 16 residues. Germline V CDR1 and CDR2: LNHDA, SQIVND (reference sequence). The CDR3 nucleotides read TGTGCCAGTAGTATAGTAGCGGGGGCAATCTCCTACGAGCAGTACTTC. The encoded protein is CASSIVAGAISYEQYF. Looking up the rest from reference TRBV19 and TRBJ2-7 gives the full variable domain: DGGITQSPKYLFRKEGQNVTLSCEQNLNHDAMYWYRQDPGQGLRLIYYSQIVNDFQKGDIAEGYSVSREKKESFPLTVTSAQKNPTAFYLCASSIVAGAISYEQYFGPGTRLTVT.